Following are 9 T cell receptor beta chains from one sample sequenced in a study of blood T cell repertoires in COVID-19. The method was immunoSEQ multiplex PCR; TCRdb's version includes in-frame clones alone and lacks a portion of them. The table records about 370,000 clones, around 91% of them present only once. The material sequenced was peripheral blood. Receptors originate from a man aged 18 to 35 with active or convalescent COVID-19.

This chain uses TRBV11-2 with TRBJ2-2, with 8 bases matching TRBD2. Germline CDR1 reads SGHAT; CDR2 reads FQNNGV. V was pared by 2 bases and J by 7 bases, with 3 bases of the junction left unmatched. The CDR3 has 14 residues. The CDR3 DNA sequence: TGTGCCAGCAGCTTAACGGGAGGGGGCGGGGAGCTGTTTTTT. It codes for CASSLTGGGGELFF.

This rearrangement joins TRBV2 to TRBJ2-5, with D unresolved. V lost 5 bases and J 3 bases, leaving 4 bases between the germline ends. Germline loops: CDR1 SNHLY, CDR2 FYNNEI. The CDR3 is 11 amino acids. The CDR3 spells CASSPEETQYF. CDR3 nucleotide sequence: TGTGCCAGCAGTCCCGAAGAGACCCAGTACTTC.

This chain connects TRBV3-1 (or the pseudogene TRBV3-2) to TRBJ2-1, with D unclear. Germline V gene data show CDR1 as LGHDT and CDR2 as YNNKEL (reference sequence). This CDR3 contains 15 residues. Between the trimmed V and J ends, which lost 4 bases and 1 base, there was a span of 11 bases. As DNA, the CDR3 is TGTGCCAGCAGCCTCTACCCTCGGTCCTACAATGAGCAGTTCTTC. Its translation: CASSLYPRSYNEQFF.

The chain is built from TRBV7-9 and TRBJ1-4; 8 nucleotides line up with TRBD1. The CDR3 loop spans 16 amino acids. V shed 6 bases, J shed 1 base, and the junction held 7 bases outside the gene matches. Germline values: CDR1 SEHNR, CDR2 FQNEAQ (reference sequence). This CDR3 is CASSAGQAGTNEKLFF. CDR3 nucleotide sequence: TGTGCCAGCAGTGCGGGACAGGCCGGAACTAATGAAAAACTGTTTTTT.

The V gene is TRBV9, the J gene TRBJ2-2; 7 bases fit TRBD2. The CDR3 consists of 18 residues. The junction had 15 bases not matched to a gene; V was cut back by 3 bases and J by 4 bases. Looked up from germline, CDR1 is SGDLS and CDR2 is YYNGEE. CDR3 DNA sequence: TGTGCCAGCAGCGACAACCCCCCCGGGGCGGGGGTCACCGGGGAGCTGTTTTTT. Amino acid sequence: CASSDNPPGAGVTGELFF.

The CDR3 sequence: CASSILAGGPYNEQFF. In DNA form, the CDR3 reads TGCGCCAGCAGCATCCTAGCGGGAGGACCCTACAATGAGCAGTTCTTC. The chain is built from TRBV5-1 and TRBJ2-1, with TRBD2 identical over 11 bases. This CDR3 is 16 amino acids long. Trimming at V came to 4 bases and at J to 2 bases, leaving 5 bases not matched to a gene. The germline V gene encodes CDR1 SGHRS and CDR2 YFSETQ.

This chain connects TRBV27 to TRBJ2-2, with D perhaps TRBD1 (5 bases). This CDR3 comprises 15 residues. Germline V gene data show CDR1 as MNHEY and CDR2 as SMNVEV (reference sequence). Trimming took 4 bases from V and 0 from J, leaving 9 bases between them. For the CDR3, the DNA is TGTGCCAGCAGTTCAGACAGAGCGAACACCGGGGAGCTGTTTTTT. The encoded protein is CASSSDRANTGELFF.

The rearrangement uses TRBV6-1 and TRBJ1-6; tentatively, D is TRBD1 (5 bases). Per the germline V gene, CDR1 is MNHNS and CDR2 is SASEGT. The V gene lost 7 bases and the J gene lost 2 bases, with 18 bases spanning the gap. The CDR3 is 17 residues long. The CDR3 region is CASTEAGRAAYNSPLHF. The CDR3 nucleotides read TGTGCCAGCACCGAAGCAGGGAGGGCGGCCTATAATTCACCCCTCCACTTT.

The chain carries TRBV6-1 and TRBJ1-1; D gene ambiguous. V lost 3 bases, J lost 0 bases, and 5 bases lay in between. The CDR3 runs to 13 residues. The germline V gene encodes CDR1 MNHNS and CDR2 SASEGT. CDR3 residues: CASSDRMNTEAFF. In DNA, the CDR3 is TGTGCCAGCAGTGACAGGATGAACACTGAAGCTTTCTTT.